This TCR beta chain derives from a study of cytomegalovirus exposure and HLA in healthy donors. General study results and limits: The likely origin of a cluster of highly shared sequence variants was a sequencing artifact. Earlier analysis looked at TCR beta V segments, and most were productive about 90% or about 30% of the time.

Looked up from germline, CDR1 is GTSNPN and CDR2 is SVGIG (reference sequence). Unmatched junction bases numbered 3, after V lost 2 bases and J lost 2 bases. This CDR3 has 14 residues. In the PCR, 60 Vbeta and 13 Jbeta primers were used. Generated by immunoSEQ multiplex PCR, the TCRdb table keeps only in-frame clones and is missing some. Among approximately 120,000 clones, just under 75% were seen once, and the ten largest hold more than 4.5%. In regard to this clone: Antigen unknown.

The clonotype originates from a man aged 55 to 70 in good health and CMV-seropositive. The rearrangement uses TRBV30 and TRBJ2-5; 9 nucleotides agree with TRBD1. The sequencing sample was made of PBMCs. CDR3 sequence: CAWSRGTGQETQYF. The DNA of the CDR3 is TGTGCCTGGAGTAGAGGGACAGGGCAAGAGACCCAGTACTTC. Full variable domain (missing parts from reference TRBV30 and TRBJ2-5): SQTIHQWPATLVQPVGSPLSLECTVEGTSNPNLYWYRQAAGRGLQLLFYSVGIGQISSEVPQNLSASRPQDRQFILSSKKLLLSDSGFYLCAWSRGTGQETQYFGPGTRLLVL.